A single sample is the source of the 26 T cell receptor beta chains below, sequenced in a study of PD-L1 blockade in urothelial cancer. Here immunoSEQ multiplex PCR was the method, and the copy in TCRdb shows in-frame clones only, minus some. Of approximately 28,000 clones in the sample, around four fifths were seen once. Time point here: peripheral blood 6 weeks after treatment start. This specimen consisted of PBMCs, obtained around atezolizumab (anti-PD-L1) treatment. These receptors were obtained from a man between 65 and 85 years old with urothelial cancer.

In regard to this clone: An end of the junction differs from the germline gene, which may be a read error. The chain recombines TRBV19 with TRBJ1-1; D is unresolved. The CDR3 has 14 residues. Germline V gene lookup returns CDR1 LNHDA and CDR2 SQIVND (reference sequence). The CDR3 here is CASSITGPGTEAFF. The CDR3 DNA reads as TGCGCCAGTAGTATTACCGGTCCCGGCACTGAAGCTTTCTTT.

The V and J genes are TRBV4-3 and TRBJ1-5; D remains unclear. CDR1 and CDR2 from the germline V gene are LGHNA and YSLEER. CDR3 length: 13 amino acids. V was trimmed by 0 bases and J by 6 bases, leaving 6 bases between them. CDR3 in amino acids: CASSQDNGQPQHF. The CDR3 region has the DNA TGCGCCAGCAGCCAAGATAACGGTCAGCCCCAGCATTTT.

The chain combines TRBV5-4 with TRBJ1-1; 7 nucleotides align to TRBD1. Germline CDR1 reads SGHNT; CDR2 reads YYREEE (reference sequence). V shed 10 bases, J shed 3 bases, and the junction held 15 bases outside the gene matches. The CDR3 is made up of 15 amino acids. The CDR3 coding sequence is TGTGCCGGGACGTCCCCAGCAGGGGGTCACACTGAAGCTTTCTTT. It specifies CAGTSPAGGHTEAFF.

The V gene is TRBV19, the J gene TRBJ1-2, with TRBD1 identical over 8 bases. Germline trimming cut 4 bases from V and 5 bases from J; bases unmatched to any gene: 6. Germline CDR1 reads LNHDA; CDR2 reads SQIVND (reference sequence). This CDR3 comprises 14 residues. The DNA for the CDR3 is TGTGCCAGTAGTACGACCGGGACAGGATATGGCTACACCTTC. Translation: CASSTTGTGYGYTF.

This clone was seen more than once but under ten times. Written as DNA, the CDR3 is TGTGCCAGCAGTGGTCAAACAGGGGGCTGGGGTGGCTACACCTTC. It specifies CASSGQTGGWGGYTF. This chain joins TRBV2 and TRBJ1-2; 9 bases map to TRBD1. Per the germline V gene, CDR1 is SNHLY and CDR2 is FYNNEI. This CDR3 is built from 15 residues. Trimming took 4 bases from V and 7 from J; bases not matched to a gene: 10.

This rearrangement joins TRBV6-1 to TRBJ1-2; no clear D gene. CDR3 length: 12 amino acids. Trimming shortened V by 1 base and J by 4 bases, and 4 bases separated the two germline ends. Per germline, CDR1 MNHNS and CDR2 SASEGT. In DNA form, the CDR3 reads TGTGCCAGCAGTGAAGGAGGCTATGGCTACACCTTC. Translation: CASSEGGYGYTF.

This chain uses TRBV5-1 with TRBJ2-3, with D maybe TRBD1 (6 bases). V dropped 4 bases and J dropped 2 bases, with 11 bases sitting between them. This CDR3 contains 14 residues. The germline V gene has CDR1 SGHRS and CDR2 YFSETQ. CDR3 sequence reads: CASSIGTFTDTQYF. The CDR3 nucleotides are TGCGCCAGCAGCATTGGGACATTCACAGATACGCAGTATTTT.

The rearrangement uses TRBV6-5 and TRBJ1-1; D gene uncertain. Germline CDR1 reads MNHEY; CDR2 reads SVGAGI. This CDR3 region has 13 residues. V shed 11 bases and J shed 1 base, with 14 bases lying between them. This CDR3 is CADPGQANTEAFF. For the CDR3, the DNA is TGTGCCGACCCTGGGCAAGCGAACACTGAAGCTTTCTTT.

The chain recombines TRBV5-1 with TRBJ2-2, with D perhaps matching TRBD2 (5 bases). Looked up from germline, CDR1 is SGHRS and CDR2 is YFSETQ. Trimming stripped 5 bases from V and 1 base from J, with 12 bases between. The CDR3 loop spans 15 amino acids. Written as DNA, the CDR3 is TGCGCCAGCAGGTCGGAGGCAGTGAACACCGGGGAGCTGTTTTTT. It yields the protein CASRSEAVNTGELFF. Filled out from reference TRBV5-1 and TRBJ2-2, the complete variable domain reads KAGVTQTPRYLIKTRGQQVTLSCSPISGHRSVSWYQQTPGQGLQFLFEYFSETQRNKGNFPGRFSGRQFSNSRSEMNVSTLELGDSALYLCASRSEAVNTGELFFGEGSRLTVL.

The V and J genes are TRBV4-1 and TRBJ2-1, with D unresolved. The CDR3 is 11 residues long. CDR1 MGHRA and CDR2 YSYEKL come from the germline V gene. V lost 0 bases, J lost 12 bases, and 6 bases lay in between. The CDR3 bases are TGCGCCAGCAGCCAAGAAGAGTGGCAGTTCTTC. Its translation is CASSQEEWQFF.

The gene calls are TRBV2 and TRBJ2-2; possibly TRBD1 for D (6 bases). The germline gives CDR1 SNHLY, CDR2 FYNNEI. Trimming shortened V by 1 base and J by 7 bases, and 16 bases separated the two germline ends. This CDR3 has 16 amino acids. The CDR3 DNA reads as TGTGCCAGCAGTGAAGGGGGGACACCGCAGGGCGGGGAGCTGTTTTTT. Residues: CASSEGGTPQGGELFF.

This clone showed up just once. The chain recombines TRBV7-2 with TRBJ2-7; no clear D. CDR1 is SGHTA, CDR2 FQGNSA, per germline. The CDR3 is made up of 14 amino acids. With 2 bases removed from V and 4 bases from J, the gap between germline ends came to 12 bases. The chain's CDR3 is CASSLSPGTYEQYF. DNA of the CDR3: TGTGCCAGCAGCTTAAGCCCCGGTACTTACGAGCAGTACTTC.

This sequence joins TRBV4-2 and TRBJ1-4; D may be TRBD1 (5 bases). The CDR3 has 13 amino acids. The V end was cut by 10 bases, the J end by 5 bases, with 14 bases between. Germline V gene lookup returns CDR1 LGHNA and CDR2 YNFKEQ. The CDR3 sequence: CAISLDRNEKLFF. The CDR3 coding sequence is TGTGCCATTAGCTTAGACAGAAATGAAAAACTGTTTTTT.

This chain connects TRBV6-5 to TRBJ1-1, with 8 bases that match TRBD1. Looked up from germline, CDR1 is MNHEY and CDR2 is SVGAGI. The CDR3 has 13 amino acids. V was clipped by 7 bases and J by 1 base; unmatched bases: 2. The CDR3 coding sequence is TGTGCCAGCAAGGACAGGGCGAACACTGAAGCTTTCTTT. Amino acids: CASKDRANTEAFF.

The chain combines TRBV7-3 with TRBJ1-1, with 7 bases that match TRBD1. The CDR3 runs to 15 residues. Germline CDR1 SGHTA, CDR2 FQGTGA. Trimming took 4 bases from V and 4 from J; bases not matched to a gene: 9. CDR3 coding DNA: TGTGCCAGCAGCTCGGAGGGGGCGCCGGTCACTGAAGCTTTCTTT. Its protein is CASSSEGAPVTEAFF.

The J gene is TRBJ1-2, the V gene TRBV7-2; D gene uncertain. CDR1 is SGHTA and CDR2 is FQGNSA in the germline V gene. There are 13 residues in the CDR3. Trimming stripped 0 bases from V and 6 bases from J, with 8 bases between. CDR3 protein: CASSLAAGNGYTF. In DNA, the CDR3 is TGTGCCAGCAGCTTAGCGGCAGGCAATGGCTACACCTTC.

The chain links TRBV7-8 to TRBJ2-5, with 9 bases matching TRBD2. In germline, CDR1 is SGHVS, CDR2 FQNEAQ. The CDR3 contains 16 residues. V shed 1 base, J shed 2 bases, and the junction held 5 bases outside the gene matches. CDR3 amino acids: CASSLVAGVSQETQYF. The CDR3, as DNA: TGTGCCAGCAGCTTAGTAGCGGGAGTATCTCAAGAGACCCAGTACTTC. The whole variable domain, filled in from reference TRBV7-8 and TRBJ2-5, reads GAGVSQSPRYKVAKRGQDVALRCDPISGHVSLFWYQQALGQGPEFLTYFQNEAQLDKSGLPSDRFFAERPEGSVSTLKIQRTQQEDSAVYLCASSLVAGVSQETQYFGPGTRLLVL.

The chain couples TRBV11-2 to TRBJ1-1, with 9 bases fitting TRBD1. V gave up 3 bases and J gave up 4 bases; unmatched junction bases: 6. This CDR3 is built from 15 residues. CDR1 is SGHAT and CDR2 is FQNNGV in the germline V gene. CDR3: CASSFSQGAGTEAFF. CDR3 bases: TGTGCCAGCAGCTTCTCACAGGGGGCAGGCACTGAAGCTTTCTTT.

The chain is built from TRBV7-3 and TRBJ2-3, with TRBD1 matching over 10 bases. The V and J ends lost 5 bases and 4 bases, in that order; junction bases with no gene match: 3. The CDR3 contains 14 residues. Per the germline V gene, CDR1 is SGHTA and CDR2 is FQGTGA. The CDR3 DNA sequence: TGTGCCAGCAGCCAGACAGGGGGCCCAGATACGCAGTATTTT. Translated, it gives CASSQTGGPDTQYF.

This rearrangement joins TRBV30 to TRBJ2-6; 10 nucleotides line up with TRBD1. The CDR3 covers 15 residues. Looked up from germline, CDR1 is GTSNPN and CDR2 is SVGIG (reference sequence). V lost 5 bases and J lost 2; bases outside the gene matches: 3. The CDR3 loop is CAWGTGEAGANVLTF. As DNA, the CDR3 is TGTGCCTGGGGGACAGGGGAAGCTGGGGCCAACGTCCTGACTTTC.

This chain connects TRBV5-6 to TRBJ1-2; TRBD1 is a possible D gene (5 bases). Trimming removed 4 bases at V and 4 bases at J, with 17 bases between. Per germline, CDR1 SGHDT and CDR2 YYEEEE. CDR3 length: 15 residues. CDR3 loop: CASSIGHSELYGYTF. In DNA, the CDR3 is TGTGCCAGCAGCATAGGACATTCTGAACTCTATGGCTACACCTTC.

This chain uses TRBV29-1 with TRBJ2-7; D gene uncertain. V shed 5 bases and J shed 6 bases, with 17 bases lying between them. Germline V gives CDR1 SQVTM, CDR2 ANQGSEA. The CDR3 extends over 13 amino acids. CDR3 protein: CSVSSSTRSEQYF. The CDR3, as DNA: TGCAGCGTTTCTTCATCCACTCGCTCCGAGCAGTACTTC.

The CDR3 nucleotides read TGCGCCAGCAGCTCGGGACAGGGTAATGCCGGGGAGCTGTTTTTT. Its protein product is CASSSGQGNAGELFF. The gene calls are TRBV5-1 and TRBJ2-2, with 9 positions matching TRBD1. The V gene end was trimmed by 3 bases and the J gene end by 6 bases; junction bases not matched to a gene: 6. This CDR3 comprises 15 residues. From germline, CDR1 is SGHRS and CDR2 YFSETQ.

This chain joins TRBV11-3 and TRBJ1-5; D is unclear. Germline CDR1 is SGHNT and CDR2 is YENEEA. The CDR3 runs to 14 residues. The germline V and J ends were trimmed by 1 base and 3 bases, with 7 bases remaining between them. In nucleotides, the CDR3 is TGTGCCAGCAGCTTAGGGCAGAACAATCAGCCCCAGCATTTT. Translation: CASSLGQNNQPQHF.

The V call is TRBV7-6, the J call TRBJ2-2; TRBD2 matches 11 bases. This CDR3 region has 16 residues. Trimming cost V 5 bases and J 5 bases; bases outside gene matches: 7. Germline loops: CDR1 SGHVS, CDR2 FNYEAQ. The CDR3 loop reads CASSPTRTSGTGELFF. CDR3 DNA: TGTGCCAGCAGCCCGACCCGGACTAGCGGGACCGGGGAGCTGTTTTTT.

The J gene is TRBJ1-2, the V gene TRBV29-1; 8 nucleotides align to TRBD1. V dropped 3 bases and J dropped 0; count of bases not matched to a gene: 3. The CDR3 covers 14 residues. Germline V CDR1 and CDR2: SQVTM, ANQGSEA. CDR3 coding DNA: TGCAGCGTTGATCAGGGGGCCACTAACTATGGCTACACCTTC. This codes for CSVDQGATNYGYTF.